This is a list of T cell receptor beta chains from one sample in a study of response to subunit inactivated influenza vaccine. MiXCR was run by TCRdb on the RT-PCR reads, yielding one entry per CDR3 protein. This table has roughly 670,000 distinct CDR3 sequences, 14% appearing once. The material was PBMCs from blood, obtained 14 days before vaccination. The receptors here all came from a man aged 50-60 years who received an inactivated influenza vaccine. CDR3s include the opening cysteine and the closing phenylalanine or tryptophan. Each record gives: CDR3 DNA, CDR3 protein, V gene, clone size, D gene, J gene. D genes are given only for firm matches. Clone size is stated in some rows and not others, as once, few, many or a class when expanded.

DNA: TGTGCCAGCAGTAGCCCAGGCCTCAATGAGCAGTTCTTC
CDR3: CASSSPGLNEQFF
V: TRBV7-2
size: NA
D: NA
J: TRBJ2-1

DNA: TGTGCCAGCAGCTTAGTGCATTACAATGAGCAGTTCTTC
CDR3: CASSLVHYNEQFF
V: TRBV7-2
size: few
D: NA
J: TRBJ2-1

DNA: TGTGCCAGCAGAGCGGGGGGCAGCGGCAATAACATTCAGTACTTC
CDR3: CASRAGGSGNNIQYF
V: TRBV6-2/TRBV6-3
size: NA
D: TRBD2
J: TRBJ2-4

DNA: TGCAGTGCTAGAGAATCGAAGCGGACCTACAATGAGCAGTTCTTC
CDR3: CSARESKRTYNEQFF
V: TRBV20-1
size: NA
D: NA
J: TRBJ2-1

DNA: TGTGCCATCTCCCACGACGCGGGCAATCAGCCCCAGCATTTT
CDR3: CAISHDAGNQPQHF
V: TRBV10-3
size: NA
D: NA
J: TRBJ1-5

DNA: TGTGCCAGCAGCCCGAGACACGAAGGCTCCTACGAGCAGTACTTC
CDR3: CASSPRHEGSYEQYF
V: TRBV5-4
size: few
D: NA
J: TRBJ2-7

DNA: TGTGCCAGCAGTATGAGCCCCTGGACTAGCGGCTCCTACGAGCAGTACTTC
CDR3: CASSMSPWTSGSYEQYF
V: TRBV28
size: many
D: TRBD2
J: TRBJ2-7

DNA: TGTGCCAGTAGTATAGTACCTAGCGGGAGGTACGAGCAGTACTTC
CDR3: CASSIVPSGRYEQYF
V: TRBV19
size: few
D: TRBD2
J: TRBJ2-7

DNA: NA
CDR3: CISVSGSGDREKLFF
V: TRBV7-5
size: NA
D: NA
J: TRBJ1-4

DNA: TGCAGCGTTGGAGCTACAGAGAATTCACCCCTCCACTTT
CDR3: CSVGATENSPLHF
V: TRBV29-1
size: few
D: NA
J: TRBJ1-6

DNA: TGCAGTGCTAGTACAGGGGATGAGCCCCAGCATTTT
CDR3: CSASTGDEPQHF
V: TRBV20-1
size: few
D: TRBD1
J: TRBJ1-5

DNA: TGTGCCAGCAGCTTCCGACTAGCGGGGGCCTACCAGTTCTTC
CDR3: CASSFRLAGAYQFF
V: TRBV7-2
size: many
D: TRBD2
J: TRBJ2-1

DNA: TGTGCCAGCAGTTCCCGGGGGGGGACCGGTCAGCCCCAGCATTTT
CDR3: CASSSRGGTGQPQHF
V: TRBV28
size: NA
D: NA
J: TRBJ1-5

DNA: TGCAGTGCTAGAGACTGGACTAGCGGGGGGATCAATGAGCAGTTCTTC
CDR3: CSARDWTSGGINEQFF
V: TRBV20-1
size: few
D: TRBD2
J: TRBJ2-1

DNA: TGTGCCAGCAGTTTAGGGTCGGGGGCAGGGAGGTTCTATGGCTACACCTTC
CDR3: CASSLGSGAGRFYGYTF
V: TRBV12-3/TRBV12-4
size: NA
D: NA
J: TRBJ1-2

DNA: TGTGCCAGCAGCGTAGAAATGGGACGGACAGCCTCCGGCGCTGAAGCTTTCTTT
CDR3: CASSVEMGRTASGAEAFF
V: TRBV9
size: few
D: NA
J: TRBJ1-1

DNA: TGCAGTGCTAGCCCCGGCGGGAGCAATCAGCCCCAGCATTTT
CDR3: CSASPGGSNQPQHF
V: TRBV20-1
size: many
D: NA
J: TRBJ1-5

DNA: TGTGCCAGCAGCTTGGGGACAGGGCTCTATGGCTACACCTTC
CDR3: CASSLGTGLYGYTF
V: TRBV5-5
size: few
D: TRBD1
J: TRBJ1-2

DNA: TGTGCCAGCAGTTTTTTTCTAGCGGGAGGGGGGACAAGCACAGATACGCAGTATTTT
CDR3: CASSFFLAGGGTSTDTQYF
V: TRBV2
size: NA
D: TRBD2
J: TRBJ2-3

DNA: TGTGCCAGCAGCGGTGGTGGGGAGACCCAGTACTTC
CDR3: CASSGGGETQYF
V: TRBV7-9
size: many
D: NA
J: TRBJ2-5

DNA: TGTGCCAGCAGCTTACCTGTTGGGGCCAACGTCCTGACTTTC
CDR3: CASSLPVGANVLTF
V: TRBV7-2
size: few
D: NA
J: TRBJ2-6

DNA: TGTGCCAGCAATCGAGCACCCAACTACGAGCAGTACTTC
CDR3: CASNRAPNYEQYF
V: TRBV6-1
size: few
D: NA
J: TRBJ2-7

DNA: TGTGCCAGCAGCTCAGGACAGGGCCCGGGAACCGGGGAGCTGTTTTTT
CDR3: CASSSGQGPGTGELFF
V: TRBV7-2
size: NA
D: TRBD1
J: TRBJ2-2

DNA: TGTGCCAGCAGCCCCCAGCTCCGCTGGGGCCCAGATACGCAGTATTTT
CDR3: CASSPQLRWGPDTQYF
V: TRBV28
size: few
D: NA
J: TRBJ2-3

DNA: TGCAGTGCTAGCGCCACCCGGAACCAAGAGACCCAGTACTTC
CDR3: CSASATRNQETQYF
V: TRBV20-1
size: NA
D: NA
J: TRBJ2-5

DNA: TGTGCCAGCAGTGAGATAGCGGGAGGTATAGATACGCAGTATTTT
CDR3: CASSEIAGGIDTQYF
V: TRBV2
size: few
D: TRBD2
J: TRBJ2-3

DNA: TGTGCCAGCAGCTTTACTCAGGGGGCGACAGATACGCAGTATTTT
CDR3: CASSFTQGATDTQYF
V: TRBV5-6
size: few
D: TRBD1
J: TRBJ2-3

DNA: TGCAGTGCCTCAACGGGGCAAGCCTACGAGCAGTACTTC
CDR3: CSASTGQAYEQYF
V: TRBV20-1
size: NA
D: NA
J: TRBJ2-7

DNA: TGCAGTGCTGAGCGGGGGAGCTCCACAGATACGCAGTATTTT
CDR3: CSAERGSSTDTQYF
V: TRBV20-1
size: few
D: TRBD2
J: TRBJ2-3

DNA: TGTGCCAGCAGTTCGTCCGGGGCCTGGATAGATACGCAGTATTTT
CDR3: CASSSSGAWIDTQYF
V: TRBV6-5
size: few
D: NA
J: TRBJ2-3

DNA: TGCGCCAGCAGCCAAGTTGGTAGTCAGAGCCAAGAGACCCAGTACTTC
CDR3: CASSQVGSQSQETQYF
V: TRBV4-1
size: NA
D: NA
J: TRBJ2-5

DNA: TGTGCCAGCAGCTTATTCGGGGTTCGAGGGGTAGAGACCCAGTACTTC
CDR3: CASSLFGVRGVETQYF
V: TRBV7-2
size: few
D: NA
J: TRBJ2-5

DNA: TGCGCCAGCAGCCAAGAACCGATTCCTTCGGGCTACGAGCAGTACTTC
CDR3: CASSQEPIPSGYEQYF
V: TRBV4-3
size: NA
D: NA
J: TRBJ2-7

DNA: TGTGCCAGCAGCCCGGACAGGGGTTACAATGAGCAGTTCTTC
CDR3: CASSPDRGYNEQFF
V: TRBV11-2
size: NA
D: TRBD1
J: TRBJ2-1